The T cell receptor beta chain described here comes from a study of immune evolution from preneoplasia to lung adenocarcinoma. General study findings and limits: Normal lung had highest clonality; later lesions appeared denser, more diverse. Normal lung had the highest top T cell clone frequencies. Highest clonality occurred in KRAS-mutant, not EGFR-mutant or double wild-type, nodules.

Repertoires were generated with immunoSEQ multiplex PCR, while TCRdb's copy carries only in-frame clones and drops some. The table shows roughly 40,000 clones, with around 80% occurring only once. This clone has only a few counts. Its antigen is as yet unknown. Sequenced input: FFPE invasive lung adenocarcinoma tissue. This TCR derives from a person between 55 and 70 years old with lung adenocarcinoma.

The CDR3 spells CASSFGQSYEQYF. The CDR3 coding sequence is TGTGCCAGCAGCTTCGGACAGAGCTACGAGCAGTACTTC. The rearrangement links TRBV11-3 to TRBJ2-7; D possibly corresponds to TRBD1 (6 bases). V lost 3 bases to trimming and J lost 3 bases, with 9 bases between them. Germline lookup yields CDR1 SGHNT and CDR2 YENEEA. This CDR3 region has 13 residues.